This T cell receptor beta chain stems from a study of T-cell reconstitution after alpha-beta-depleted transplantation in children (dated by TCRdb to the mid-2010s). As for the study more broadly: Using TCR repertoire profiling, the study followed T-cell immune reconstitution in a quantitative way in children after TCRalphabeta/CD19-depleted allogeneic hematopoietic cell transplantation.

The library was generated by PCR. The run used an Illumina HiSeq 2500. Molecular barcoding was employed in the preparation of TCR libraries, with unique molecular identifiers being used to normalize TCRbeta repertoire quantification. TCRdb trimmed public reads at Q25 via fastp, called clones via MiXCR and kept in-frame beta chains. Every entry covers one CDR3 protein and lists the most common genes and DNA from its rows. The sample table contains about 540,000 distinct CDR3 sequences; only one count was recorded for approximately 20% of them. 3% to 3.5% of the sample belongs to the ten largest clones. The CDR3 measures 12 amino acids from cysteine to phenylalanine. Only the CDR3 region is kept as DNA, spanning 36 bases read in frame from base 1. V loses 6 bases of germline sequence and J loses 3 bases, and the interval between the two ends is 7 bases. For CDR1 and CDR2, the germline V gene (reference sequence) lists MNHEY and SMNVEV.

This clonotype was picked up a small number of times. The antigen it binds to is not known. It has no much larger one-base neighbor in the sample; base qualities were not kept. The sequenced sample was PBMCs from the stem cell graft donor, obtained from the stem cell graft. This sequence uses TRBV27 and TRBJ2-3; the D gene cannot be resolved reliably. The TCR comes from a human donor who donated a stem cell graft to a child with acute lymphoblastic leukemia. The nucleotide sequence is given as TGTGCCAGCAGGGTGGGGACAGATACGCAGTATTTT. Its protein product is CASRVGTDTQYF.